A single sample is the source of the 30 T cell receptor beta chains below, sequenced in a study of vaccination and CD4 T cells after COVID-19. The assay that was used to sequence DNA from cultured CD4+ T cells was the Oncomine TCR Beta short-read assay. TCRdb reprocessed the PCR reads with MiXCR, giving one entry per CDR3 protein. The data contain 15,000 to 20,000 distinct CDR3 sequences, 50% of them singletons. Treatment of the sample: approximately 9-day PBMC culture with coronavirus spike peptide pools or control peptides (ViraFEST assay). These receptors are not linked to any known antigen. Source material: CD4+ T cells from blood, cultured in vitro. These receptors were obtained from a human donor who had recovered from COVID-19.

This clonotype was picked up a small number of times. The CDR3 DNA is TGCGCCAGCAGCAGCGTCCCAGATACGCAGTATTTT. Amino acid sequence: CASSSVPDTQYF. The V call is TRBV10-1, the J call TRBJ2-3; D is ambiguous. This CDR3 spans 12 amino acids. The V end lost 6 bases, the J end lost 4 bases, and 8 bases lay between the germline ends. CDR1 is WNHNN and CDR2 is SYGVQD in the germline V gene (reference sequence).

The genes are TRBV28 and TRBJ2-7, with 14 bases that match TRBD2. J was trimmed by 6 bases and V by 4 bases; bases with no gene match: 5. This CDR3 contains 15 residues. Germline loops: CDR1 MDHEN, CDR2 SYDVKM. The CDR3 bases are TGTGCCAGCAGTTCTGGACTAGCGGGAGGAGGCGAGCAGTACTTC. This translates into CASSSGLAGGGEQYF.

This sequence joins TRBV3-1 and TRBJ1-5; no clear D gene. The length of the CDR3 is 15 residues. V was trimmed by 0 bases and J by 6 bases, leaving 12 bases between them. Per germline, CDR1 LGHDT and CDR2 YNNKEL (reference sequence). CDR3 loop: CASSQDHQAGQPQHF. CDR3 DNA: TGTGCCAGCAGCCAAGATCACCAGGCAGGTCAGCCCCAGCATTTT. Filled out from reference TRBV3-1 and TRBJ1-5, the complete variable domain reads DTAVSQTPKYLVTQMGNDKSIKCEQNLGHDTMYWYKQDSKKFLKIMFSYNNKELIINETVPNRFSPKSPDKAHLNLHINSLELGDSAVYFCASSQDHQAGQPQHFGDGTRLSIL.

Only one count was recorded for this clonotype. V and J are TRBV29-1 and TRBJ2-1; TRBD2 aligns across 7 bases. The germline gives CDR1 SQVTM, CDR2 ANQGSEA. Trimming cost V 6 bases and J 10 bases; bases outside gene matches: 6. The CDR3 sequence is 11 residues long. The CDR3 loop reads CSVHTSAEQFF. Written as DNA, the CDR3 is TGCAGCGTGCACACTAGCGCCGAGCAGTTCTTC.

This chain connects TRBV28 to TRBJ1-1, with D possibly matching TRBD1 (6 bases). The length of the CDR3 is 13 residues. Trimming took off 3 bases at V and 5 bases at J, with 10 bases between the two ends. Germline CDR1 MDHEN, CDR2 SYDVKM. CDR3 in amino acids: CASSLPGETEAFF. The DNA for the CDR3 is TGTGCCAGCAGTTTGCCAGGGGAAACTGAAGCTTTCTTT.

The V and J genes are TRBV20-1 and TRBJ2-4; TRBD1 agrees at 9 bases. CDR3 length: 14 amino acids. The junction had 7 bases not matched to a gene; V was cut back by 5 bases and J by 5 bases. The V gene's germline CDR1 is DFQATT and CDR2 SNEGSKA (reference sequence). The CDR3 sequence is CSAREQGAENIQYF. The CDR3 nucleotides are TGCAGTGCTCGGGAACAGGGGGCTGAAAACATTCAGTACTTC.

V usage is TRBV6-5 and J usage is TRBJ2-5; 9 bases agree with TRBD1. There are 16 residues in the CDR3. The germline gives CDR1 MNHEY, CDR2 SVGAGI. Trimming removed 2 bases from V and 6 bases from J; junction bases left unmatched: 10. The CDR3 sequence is CASSYLTGGGRKTQYF. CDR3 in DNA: TGTGCCAGCAGTTACCTAACAGGGGGCGGGCGAAAGACCCAGTACTTC.

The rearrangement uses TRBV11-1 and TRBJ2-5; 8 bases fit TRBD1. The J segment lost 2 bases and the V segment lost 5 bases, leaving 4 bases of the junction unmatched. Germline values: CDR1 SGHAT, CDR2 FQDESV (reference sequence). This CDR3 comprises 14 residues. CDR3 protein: CASSPGQGQETQYF. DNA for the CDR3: TGTGCCAGCAGCCCTGGACAGGGACAAGAGACCCAGTACTTC. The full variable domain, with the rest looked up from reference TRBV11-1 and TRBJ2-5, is EAEVAQSPRYKITEKSQAVAFWCDPISGHATLYWYRQILGQGPELLVQFQDESVVDDSQLPKDRFSAERLKGVDSTLKIQPAELGDSAMYLCASSPGQGQETQYFGPGTRLLVL.

The CDR3 nucleotides read TGTGCCAGCAGTGAGACTAGCGGGCCCTCCTACAATGAGCAGTTCTTC. It is translated as CASSETSGPSYNEQFF. The chain couples TRBV27 to TRBJ2-1, with 10 nucleotides matching TRBD2. The CDR3 runs 16 residues. Germline values: CDR1 MNHEY, CDR2 SMNVEV (reference sequence). After removal of 5 bases from V and 0 bases from J, the junction contained 4 bases not matched to a gene.

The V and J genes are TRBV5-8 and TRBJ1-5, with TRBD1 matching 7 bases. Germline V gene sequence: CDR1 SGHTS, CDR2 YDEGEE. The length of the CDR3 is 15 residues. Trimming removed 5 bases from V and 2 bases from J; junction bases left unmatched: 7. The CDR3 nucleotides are TGTGCCAGCAGAAGCCGACAGGGCGGCAATCAGCCCCAGCATTTT. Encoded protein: CASRSRQGGNQPQHF.

CDR3 bases: TGTGCCAGCAGGTTCGGGGCCAACGTCCTGACTTTC. Protein sequence: CASRFGANVLTF. The chain employs TRBV2 and TRBJ2-6; D ambiguous. The CDR3 extends over 12 amino acids. Between the trimmed V and J ends, which lost 6 bases and 4 bases, there was a span of 4 bases. The germline V gene encodes CDR1 SNHLY and CDR2 FYNNEI.

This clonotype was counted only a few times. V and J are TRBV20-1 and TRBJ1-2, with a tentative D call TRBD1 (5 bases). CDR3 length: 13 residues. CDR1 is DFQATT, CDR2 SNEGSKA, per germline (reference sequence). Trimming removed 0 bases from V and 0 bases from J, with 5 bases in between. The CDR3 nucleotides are TGCAGTGCTAGAGAGGGGGCTAACTATGGCTACACCTTC. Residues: CSAREGANYGYTF.

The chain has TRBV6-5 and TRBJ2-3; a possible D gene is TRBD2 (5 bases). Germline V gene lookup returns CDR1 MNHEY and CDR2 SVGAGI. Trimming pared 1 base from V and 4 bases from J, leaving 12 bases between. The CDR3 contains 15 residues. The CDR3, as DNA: TGTGCCAGCAGTTACTTCGGACTTGGTGCAGATACGCAGTATTTT. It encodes CASSYFGLGADTQYF.

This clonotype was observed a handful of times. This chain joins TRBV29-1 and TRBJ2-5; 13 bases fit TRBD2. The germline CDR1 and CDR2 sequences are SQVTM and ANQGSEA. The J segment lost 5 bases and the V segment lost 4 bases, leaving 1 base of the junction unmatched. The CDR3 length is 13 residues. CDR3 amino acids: CSVGTSGSETQYF. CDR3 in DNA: TGCAGCGTTGGGACTAGCGGGAGTGAGACCCAGTACTTC.

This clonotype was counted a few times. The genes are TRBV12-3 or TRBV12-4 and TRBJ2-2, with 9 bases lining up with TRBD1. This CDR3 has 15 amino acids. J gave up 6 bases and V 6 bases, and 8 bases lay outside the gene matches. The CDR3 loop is CASSDGQGWAGELFF. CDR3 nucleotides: TGTGCCAGCAGCGACGGACAGGGGTGGGCCGGGGAGCTGTTTTTT.

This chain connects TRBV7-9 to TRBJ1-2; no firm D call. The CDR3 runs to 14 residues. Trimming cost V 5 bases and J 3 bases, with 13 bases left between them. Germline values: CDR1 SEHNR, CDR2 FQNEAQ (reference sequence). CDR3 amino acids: CASSQTGLDYGYTF. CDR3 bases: TGTGCCAGCAGCCAGACTGGGTTAGACTATGGCTACACCTTC.

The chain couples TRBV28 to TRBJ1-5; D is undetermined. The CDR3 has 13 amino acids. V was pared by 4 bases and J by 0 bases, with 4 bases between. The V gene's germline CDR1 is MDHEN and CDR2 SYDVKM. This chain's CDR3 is CASSSDSNQPQHF. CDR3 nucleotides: TGTGCCAGCAGTTCAGATAGCAATCAGCCCCAGCATTTT.

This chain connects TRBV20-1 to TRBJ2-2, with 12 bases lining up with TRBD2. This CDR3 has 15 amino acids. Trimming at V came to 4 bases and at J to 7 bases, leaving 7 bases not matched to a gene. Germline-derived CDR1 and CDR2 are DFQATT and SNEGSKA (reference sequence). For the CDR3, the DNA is TGCAGTGCTAACCCTAGCGGGAGGGCGGACGGGGAGCTGTTTTTT. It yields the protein CSANPSGRADGELFF.

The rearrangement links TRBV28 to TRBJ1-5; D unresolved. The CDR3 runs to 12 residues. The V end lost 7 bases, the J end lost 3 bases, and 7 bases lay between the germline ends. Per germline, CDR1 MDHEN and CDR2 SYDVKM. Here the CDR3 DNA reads TGTGCCAGCAACGACAACAATCAGCCCCAGCATTTT. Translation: CASNDNNQPQHF.

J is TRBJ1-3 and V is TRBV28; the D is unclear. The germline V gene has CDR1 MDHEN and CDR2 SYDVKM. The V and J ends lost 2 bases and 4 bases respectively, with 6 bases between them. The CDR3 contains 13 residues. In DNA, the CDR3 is TGTGCCAGCAGTTTAACTGGGGGAAACACCATATATTTT. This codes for CASSLTGGNTIYF.

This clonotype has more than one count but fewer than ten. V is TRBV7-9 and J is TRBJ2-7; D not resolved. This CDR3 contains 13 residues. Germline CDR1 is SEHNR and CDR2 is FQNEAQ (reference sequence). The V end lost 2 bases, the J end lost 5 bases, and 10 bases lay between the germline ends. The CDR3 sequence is CASSLLWADEQYF. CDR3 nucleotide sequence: TGTGCCAGCAGCTTATTGTGGGCGGACGAGCAGTACTTC.

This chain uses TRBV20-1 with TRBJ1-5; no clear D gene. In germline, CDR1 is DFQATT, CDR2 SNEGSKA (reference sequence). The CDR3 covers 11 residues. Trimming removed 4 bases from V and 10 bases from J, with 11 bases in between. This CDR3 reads CSAIDGGPQHF. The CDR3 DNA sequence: TGCAGTGCTATCGACGGAGGCCCCCAGCATTTT.

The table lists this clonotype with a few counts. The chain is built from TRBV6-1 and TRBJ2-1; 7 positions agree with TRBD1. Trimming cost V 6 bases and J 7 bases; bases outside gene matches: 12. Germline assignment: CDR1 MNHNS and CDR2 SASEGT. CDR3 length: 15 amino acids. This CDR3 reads CASRGTESLGNEQFF. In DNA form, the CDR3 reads TGTGCCAGCAGGGGGACAGAATCCCTCGGAAATGAGCAGTTCTTC.

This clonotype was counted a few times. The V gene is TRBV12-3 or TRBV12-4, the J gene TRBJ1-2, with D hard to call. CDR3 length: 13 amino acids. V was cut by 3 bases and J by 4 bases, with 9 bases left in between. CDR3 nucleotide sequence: TGTGCCAGCAGTTTGACACTAGGCTATGGCTACACCTTC. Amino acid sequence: CASSLTLGYGYTF.

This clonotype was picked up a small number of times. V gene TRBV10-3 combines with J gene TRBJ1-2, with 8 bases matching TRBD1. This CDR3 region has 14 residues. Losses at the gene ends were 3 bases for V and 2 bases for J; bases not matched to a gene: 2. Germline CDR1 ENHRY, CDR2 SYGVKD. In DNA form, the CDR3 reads TGTGCCATCAGTGACGACAGGGGAAACTATGGCTACACCTTC. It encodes CAISDDRGNYGYTF.

CDR3 DNA: TGTGCCAGCAGCTCCCCTCAGGGTGGTTTCGACACTGAAGCTTTCTTT. It is translated as CASSSPQGGFDTEAFF. The gene calls are TRBV7-3 and TRBJ1-1, with a weak D call TRBD1 (5 bases). Germline V CDR1 and CDR2: SGHTA, FQGTGA. The CDR3 extends over 16 amino acids. V gave up 4 bases and J gave up 3 bases, with 18 bases separating them. The full variable domain, its missing parts supplied by reference TRBV7-3 and TRBJ1-1, is GAGVSQTPSNKVTEKGKYVELRCDPISGHTALYWYRQSLGQGPEFLIYFQGTGAADDSGLPNDRFFAVRPEGSVSTLKIQRTERGDSAVYLCASSSPQGGFDTEAFFGQGTRLTVV.

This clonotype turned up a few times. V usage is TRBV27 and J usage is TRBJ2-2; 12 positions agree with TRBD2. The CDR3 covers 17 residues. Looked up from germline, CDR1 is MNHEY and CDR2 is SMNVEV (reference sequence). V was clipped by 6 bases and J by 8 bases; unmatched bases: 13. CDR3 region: CASSPSLAGGVGGELFF. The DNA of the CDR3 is TGTGCCAGCAGCCCCTCACTAGCGGGAGGCGTCGGAGGGGAGCTGTTTTTT.

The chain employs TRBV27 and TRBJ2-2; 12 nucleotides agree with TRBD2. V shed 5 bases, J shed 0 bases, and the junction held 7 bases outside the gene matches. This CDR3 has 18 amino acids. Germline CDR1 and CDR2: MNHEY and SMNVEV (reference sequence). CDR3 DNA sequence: TGTGCCAGCAGTACAGGGACTAGCGGGCGCGCGAACACCGGGGAGCTGTTTTTT. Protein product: CASSTGTSGRANTGELFF.

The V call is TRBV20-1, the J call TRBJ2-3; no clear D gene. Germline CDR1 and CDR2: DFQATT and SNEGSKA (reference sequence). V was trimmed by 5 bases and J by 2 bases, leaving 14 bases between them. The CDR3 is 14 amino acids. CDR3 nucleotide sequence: TGCAGTGCTCCCAAGACCGGGCACACAGATACGCAGTATTTT. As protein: CSAPKTGHTDTQYF.

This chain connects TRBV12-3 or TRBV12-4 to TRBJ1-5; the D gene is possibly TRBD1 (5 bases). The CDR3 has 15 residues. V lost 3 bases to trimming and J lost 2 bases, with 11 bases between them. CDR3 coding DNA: TGTGCCAGCAGTTTTGGGGGGGTAGGCAATCAGCCCCAGCATTTT. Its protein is CASSFGGVGNQPQHF.